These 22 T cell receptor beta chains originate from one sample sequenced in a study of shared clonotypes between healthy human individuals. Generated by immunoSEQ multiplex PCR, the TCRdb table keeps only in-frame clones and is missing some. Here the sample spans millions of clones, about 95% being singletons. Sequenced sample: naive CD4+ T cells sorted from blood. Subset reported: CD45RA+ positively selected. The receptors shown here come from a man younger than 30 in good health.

The CDR3: CASSQGAAVNTEAFF. The CDR3 DNA reads as TGTGCCAGCAGCCAAGGGGCGGCCGTGAACACTGAAGCTTTCTTT. The chain couples TRBV4-2 to TRBJ1-1; D remains unclear. The CDR3 covers 15 residues. The V gene lost 1 base and the J gene lost 0 bases, with 9 bases spanning the gap. Germline V CDR1 and CDR2: LGHNA, YNFKEQ.

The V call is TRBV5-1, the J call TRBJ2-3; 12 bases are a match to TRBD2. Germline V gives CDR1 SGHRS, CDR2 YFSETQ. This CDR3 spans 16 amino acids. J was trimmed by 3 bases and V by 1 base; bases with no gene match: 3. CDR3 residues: CASSLTSGGKTDTQYF. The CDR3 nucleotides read TGCGCCAGCAGCTTGACTAGCGGGGGGAAGACAGATACGCAGTATTTT.

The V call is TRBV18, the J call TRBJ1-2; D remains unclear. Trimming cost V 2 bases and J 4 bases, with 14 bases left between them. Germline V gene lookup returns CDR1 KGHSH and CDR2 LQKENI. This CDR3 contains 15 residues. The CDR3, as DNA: TGTGCCAGCTCACCAGGCCGGCAGGATATCTATGGCTACACCTTC. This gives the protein CASSPGRQDIYGYTF.

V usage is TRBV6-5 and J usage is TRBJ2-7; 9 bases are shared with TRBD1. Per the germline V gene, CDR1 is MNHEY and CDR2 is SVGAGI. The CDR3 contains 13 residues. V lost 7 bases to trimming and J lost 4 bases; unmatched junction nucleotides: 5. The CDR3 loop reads CASTRQGGYEQYF. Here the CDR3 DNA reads TGTGCCAGCACCCGACAGGGGGGATACGAGCAGTACTTC.

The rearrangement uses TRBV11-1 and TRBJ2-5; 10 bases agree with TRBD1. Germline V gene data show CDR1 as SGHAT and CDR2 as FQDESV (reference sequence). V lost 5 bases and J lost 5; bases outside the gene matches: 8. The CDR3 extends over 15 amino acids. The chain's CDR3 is CASSRGQGSYETQYF. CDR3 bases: TGTGCCAGCAGCCGGGGACAGGGGTCGTACGAGACCCAGTACTTC. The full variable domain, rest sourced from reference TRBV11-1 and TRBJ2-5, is EAEVAQSPRYKITEKSQAVAFWCDPISGHATLYWYRQILGQGPELLVQFQDESVVDDSQLPKDRFSAERLKGVDSTLKIQPAELGDSAMYLCASSRGQGSYETQYFGPGTRLLVL.

As DNA, the CDR3 is TGCGCCAGCAAAGGGCTAGCGGTTAACACCGGGGAGCTGTTTTTT. Translating gives CASKGLAVNTGELFF. The chain has TRBV10-2 and TRBJ2-2; 7 bases map to TRBD2. The CDR3 is made up of 15 amino acids. The junction had 7 bases not matched to a gene; V was cut back by 7 bases and J by 2 bases. Per germline, CDR1 WSHSY and CDR2 SAAADI.

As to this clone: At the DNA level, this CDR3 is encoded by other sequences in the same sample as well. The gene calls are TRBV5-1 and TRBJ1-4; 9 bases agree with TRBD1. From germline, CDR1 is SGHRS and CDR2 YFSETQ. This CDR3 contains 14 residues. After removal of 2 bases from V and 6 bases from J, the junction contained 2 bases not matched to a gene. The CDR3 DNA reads TGCGCCAGCAGCTTACAGGGGGCTCATGAAAAACTGTTTTTT. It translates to CASSLQGAHEKLFF.

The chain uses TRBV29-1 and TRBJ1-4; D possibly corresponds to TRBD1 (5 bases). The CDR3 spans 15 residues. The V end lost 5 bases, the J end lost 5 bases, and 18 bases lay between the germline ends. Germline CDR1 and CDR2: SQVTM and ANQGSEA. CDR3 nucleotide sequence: TGCAGCGTTCAGACAGACAGTACCTTGAATGAAAAACTGTTTTTT. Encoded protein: CSVQTDSTLNEKLFF.

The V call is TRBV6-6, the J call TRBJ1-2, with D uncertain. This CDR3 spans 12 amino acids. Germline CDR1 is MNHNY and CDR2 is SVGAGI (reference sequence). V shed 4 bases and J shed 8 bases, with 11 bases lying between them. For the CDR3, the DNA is TGTGCCAGCAGTTCTGACACTGGGGGCTACACCTTC. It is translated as CASSSDTGGYTF.

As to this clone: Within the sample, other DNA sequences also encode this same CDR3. The CDR3 region is CASTPSTDTQYF. CDR3 bases: TGTGCCAGCACTCCGAGCACAGATACGCAGTATTTT. This chain connects TRBV2 to TRBJ2-3; D uncertain. V gave up 7 bases and J gave up 0 bases, with 5 bases separating them. Germline CDR1 SNHLY, CDR2 FYNNEI. The CDR3 has 12 residues.

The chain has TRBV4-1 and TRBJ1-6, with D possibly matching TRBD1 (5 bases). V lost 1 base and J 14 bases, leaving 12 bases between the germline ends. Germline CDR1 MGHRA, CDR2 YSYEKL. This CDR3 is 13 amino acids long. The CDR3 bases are TGCGCCAGCAGCCAAGCGGGGGGGGTTACCCTCCACTTT. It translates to CASSQAGGVTLHF.

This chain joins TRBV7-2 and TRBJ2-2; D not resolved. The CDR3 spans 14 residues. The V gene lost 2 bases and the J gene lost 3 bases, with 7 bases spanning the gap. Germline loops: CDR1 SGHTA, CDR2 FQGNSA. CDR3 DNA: TGTGCCAGCAGCTTATTCGGACACACCGGGGAGCTGTTTTTT. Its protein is CASSLFGHTGELFF.

The CDR3 protein is CAWSAPPNTEAFF. DNA of the CDR3: TGTGCCTGGAGTGCCCCACCGAACACTGAAGCTTTCTTT. This chain links TRBV30 with TRBJ1-1; D gene ambiguous. This CDR3 is built from 13 residues. CDR1 and CDR2 from the germline V gene are GTSNPN and SVGIG (reference sequence). Between the trimmed V and J ends, which lost 1 base and 1 base, there was a span of 7 bases.

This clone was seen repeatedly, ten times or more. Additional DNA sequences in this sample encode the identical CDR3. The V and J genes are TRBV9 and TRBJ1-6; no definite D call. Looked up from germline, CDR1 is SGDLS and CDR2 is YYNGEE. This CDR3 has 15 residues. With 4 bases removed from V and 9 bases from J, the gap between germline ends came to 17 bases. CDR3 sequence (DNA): TGTGCCAGCAGCACTTCCGGGAGCTGGGCTTCACCCCTCCACTTT. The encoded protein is CASSTSGSWASPLHF.

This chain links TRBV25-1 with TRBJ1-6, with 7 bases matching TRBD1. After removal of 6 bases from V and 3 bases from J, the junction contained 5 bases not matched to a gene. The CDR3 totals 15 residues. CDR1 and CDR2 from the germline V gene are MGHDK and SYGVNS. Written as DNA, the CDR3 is TGTGCCAGCAGGGGACAGAGCATCTATAATTCACCCCTCCACTTT. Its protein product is CASRGQSIYNSPLHF.

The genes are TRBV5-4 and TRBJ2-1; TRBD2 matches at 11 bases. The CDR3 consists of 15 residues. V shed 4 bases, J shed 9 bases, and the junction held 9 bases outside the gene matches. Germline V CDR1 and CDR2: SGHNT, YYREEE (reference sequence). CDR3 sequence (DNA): TGTGCCAGCAGCCCAGGAGGGCTAGCGGGGGGTGAGCAGTTCTTC. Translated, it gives CASSPGGLAGGEQFF.

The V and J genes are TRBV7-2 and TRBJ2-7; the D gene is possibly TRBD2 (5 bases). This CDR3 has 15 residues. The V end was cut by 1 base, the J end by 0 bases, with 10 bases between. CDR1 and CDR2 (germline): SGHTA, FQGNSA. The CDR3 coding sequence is TGTGCCAGCAGCTTAGAAAGCGGCCCCTCCTACGAGCAGTACTTC. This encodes CASSLESGPSYEQYF.

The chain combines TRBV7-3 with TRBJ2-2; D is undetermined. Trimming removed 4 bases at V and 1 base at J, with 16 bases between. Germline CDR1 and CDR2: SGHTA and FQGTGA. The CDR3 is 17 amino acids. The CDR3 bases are TGTGCCAGCAGCTCGGACCGCGGTGTGAGGAACACCGGGGAGCTGTTTTTT. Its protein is CASSSDRGVRNTGELFF. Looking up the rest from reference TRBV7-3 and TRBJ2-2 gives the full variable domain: GAGVSQTPSNKVTEKGKYVELRCDPISGHTALYWYRQSLGQGPEFLIYFQGTGAADDSGLPNDRFFAVRPEGSVSTLKIQRTERGDSAVYLCASSSDRGVRNTGELFFGEGSRLTVL.

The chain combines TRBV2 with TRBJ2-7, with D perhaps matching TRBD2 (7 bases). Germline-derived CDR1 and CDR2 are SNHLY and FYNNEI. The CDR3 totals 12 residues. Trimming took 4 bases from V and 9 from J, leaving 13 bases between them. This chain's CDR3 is CASSGGGGMQYF. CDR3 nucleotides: TGTGCCAGCAGTGGGGGCGGGGGCATGCAGTACTTC.

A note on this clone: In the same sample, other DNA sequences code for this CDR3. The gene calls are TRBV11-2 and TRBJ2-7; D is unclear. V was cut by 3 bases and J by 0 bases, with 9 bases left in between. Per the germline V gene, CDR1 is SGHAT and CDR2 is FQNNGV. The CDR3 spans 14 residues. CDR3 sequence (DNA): TGTGCCAGCAGCTTGGGCCTGTCCTCCTACGAGCAGTACTTC. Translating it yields CASSLGLSSYEQYF.

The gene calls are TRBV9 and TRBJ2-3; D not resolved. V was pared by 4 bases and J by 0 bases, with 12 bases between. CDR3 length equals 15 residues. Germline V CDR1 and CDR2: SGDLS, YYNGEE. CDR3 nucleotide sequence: TGTGCCAGCAGCAAGGGTAGCCCTAGCACAGATACGCAGTATTTT. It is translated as CASSKGSPSTDTQYF.

CDR3 residues: CASSPGGLADYEQYF. CDR3 DNA: TGTGCCAGCTCACCGGGGGGACTAGCGGACTACGAGCAGTACTTC. The V gene is TRBV18, the J gene TRBJ2-7; 11 bases fit TRBD2. CDR1 is KGHSH, CDR2 LQKENI, per germline. The CDR3 is made up of 15 amino acids. V was pared by 3 bases and J by 3 bases, with 4 bases of the junction left unmatched.